This is a list of T cell receptor beta chains from one sample in a study of graft-versus-host responses after intestinal transplantation. Only in-frame clones appear in the TCRdb table, and some are missing; sequencing was by immunoSEQ multiplex PCR. The table lists 95,000 to 100,000 clones, 86% of them singletons. The sample was PBMCs, taken 255 days after intestinal transplant. Every receptor here comes from a human patient who received an intestinal transplant, so some T cells may come from the graft donor. CDR3s include the opening cysteine and the closing phenylalanine or tryptophan. The D gene is left open where the match is weak. Expanded clones are given a class, and other clones once, few, many or no size at all.

>TRBJ2-5|.|TRBV15|.
TGTGCCACCAGCAGAGAGGATAGCGACCAAGAGACCCAGTACTTC
CATSREDSDQETQYF
>TRBJ1-4|.|TRBV30|TRBD1
TGTGCCTGGAGTCAGGACAGGGGTAGCGAAAAACTGTTTTTT
CAWSQDRGSEKLFF
>TRBJ1-1|.|TRBV5-1|TRBD1
TGCGCCAGCAGCTTGTCAGGGGGTACGATGTCGTCTGAAGCTTTCTTT
CASSLSGGTMSSEAFF
>TRBJ2-3|.|TRBV9|TRBD1
TGTGCCAGCAGCGTGGGACAGGGGGCCGCCGATACGCAGTATTTT
CASSVGQGAADTQYF
>TRBJ1-1|.|TRBV14|TRBD1
TGTGCCAGCAGCCAGAAGACAGGGGTCGTTGAAGCTTTCTTT
CASSQKTGVVEAFF
>TRBJ2-3|.|TRBV18|.
TGTGCCAGCTCTCCCGAACAGGCAGATACGCAGTATTTT
CASSPEQADTQYF
>TRBJ1-5|.|TRBV6-1|.
TGTGCCAGCCACAGAAGTGATAGCAATCAGCCCCAGCATTTT
CASHRSDSNQPQHF
>TRBJ1-4|.|TRBV12-2|.
TGTGCAAGTCGCCCCTTTCGGGAAGCAACTAATGAAAAACTGTTTTTT
CASRPFREATNEKLFF
>TRBJ1-2|.|TRBV5-4|.
TGTGCCAGCAGTCGGGGCAGGAACTATGGCTACACCTTC
CASSRGRNYGYTF
>TRBJ2-3|.|TRBV6-1|.
TGTGCCAGCAGGCAGACCAACTCGAACACAGATACGCAGTATTTT
CASRQTNSNTDTQYF
>TRBJ1-1|.|TRBV10-3|TRBD1
TGTGCCATCAGTGAGGGACAGGTCTACACTGAAGCTTTCTTT
CAISEGQVYTEAFF
>TRBJ2-7|.|TRBV2|TRBD1
TGTGCCAGCCAGGGGACAGGGGCAAGATGGAACCAGTACGAGCAGTACTTC
CASQGTGARWNQYEQYF
>TRBJ2-7|.|TRBV5-1|.
TGCGCCAGCAGCTTGGCCGGCGGCCCCTCCTACGAGCAGTACTTC
CASSLAGGPSYEQYF
>TRBJ2-5|.|TRBV7-9|TRBD2
TGTGCCAGCAGCCCAGGGGCTAGCGGGGCAGAGACCCAGTACTTC
CASSPGASGAETQYF
>TRBJ2-3|.|TRBV6-1|.
TGTGCCAGCAGTGAAGCGCACTCGGAGGGAGATACGCAGTATTTT
CASSEAHSEGDTQYF
>TRBJ1-2|.|TRBV9|.
TGTGCCAGCAGCGTAGATGGGTACCCCTATGGCTACACCTTC
CASSVDGYPYGYTF
>TRBJ1-6|.|TRBV7-7|.
TGTGCTAGCAGCTTAGACCCATATAATTCACCCCTCCACTTT
CASSLDPYNSPLHF
>TRBJ2-7|once|TRBV11-2|TRBD2
TGTGCCAGCAGCCCACCCCTGCGGGAGATTGCCGAGCAGTACTTC
CASSPPLREIAEQYF
>TRBJ1-2|.|TRBV6-1|.
TGTGCCAGCAGTGATGGGGTTGTGATGGGCTATGGCTACACCTTC
CASSDGVVMGYGYTF
>TRBJ1-1|once|TRBV6-5|.
TGTGCCAGCAGTTACTCGGGGGGTCTGGGCGGCACTGAAGCTTTCTTT
CASSYSGGLGGTEAFF
>TRBJ2-7|.|TRBV19|.
TGTGCCAGTAGTAGCGGGGATCCCTACGAGCAGTACTTC
CASSSGDPYEQYF
>TRBJ2-3|.|TRBV5-6|.
TGTGCCAGCAGCTTGGCGGGTATCAGCACAGATACGCAGTATTTT
CASSLAGISTDTQYF
>TRBJ2-1|.|TRBV7-9|TRBD2
TGTGCCAGCAGCTGGACTAGCGGGAGCTACAATGAGCAGTTCTTC
CASSWTSGSYNEQFF
>TRBJ2-7|.|TRBV2|.
TGTGCCAGCAGTGGCATCTCCTACGAGCAGTACTTC
CASSGISYEQYF
>TRBJ2-1|.|TRBV7-9|.
TGTGCCAGCAGCCCAGCCGGGCCCGGGGAGAATGAGCAGTTCTTC
CASSPAGPGENEQFF
>TRBJ1-3|.|TRBV5-1|TRBD1
TGCGCCAGCAGCCCAGGGGGACTCTCTGGAAACACCATATATTTT
CASSPGGLSGNTIYF
>TRBJ2-1|.|TRBV28|TRBD2
TGTGCCAGCAGGGGTGGACTAGCAGTCGATGAGCAGTTCTTC
CASRGGLAVDEQFF
>TRBJ1-3|once|TRBV5-1|TRBD1
TGCGCCAGCAGCCCGGGGACAGCTGGAAACACCATATATTTT
CASSPGTAGNTIYF
>TRBJ2-2|.|TRBV18|TRBD1
TGTGCCAGCTCACCGGGACAGTTGAACACCGGGGAGCTGTTTTTT
CASSPGQLNTGELFF
>TRBJ1-2|once|TRBV20-1|.
TGCAGTGCTGAGAGAACTGGCTACACCTTC
CSAERTGYTF
>TRBJ2-3|few|TRBV6-4|.
TGTGCCAGCAGTGCGGGAATAGGCACAGATACGCAGTATTTT
CASSAGIGTDTQYF
>TRBJ2-5|.|TRBV10-3|TRBD2
TGTGCCATCAGTATTAGCGGGGGGGCCGGTGAGACCCAGTACTTC
CAISISGGAGETQYF
>TRBJ2-7|.|TRBV5-4|TRBD2
TGTGCCAGCAGCTTCGCAGCGGGGAGCAACGAGCAGTACTTC
CASSFAAGSNEQYF
>TRBJ2-3|.|TRBV5-4|TRBD2
TGTGCCAGCAGCCACCGAGGACTAGCGGGAGGGGATACGCAGTATTTT
CASSHRGLAGGDTQYF
>TRBJ1-4|.|TRBV6-5|.
TGTGCCAGCAGTGAAGCGCAAGGGGAAAAACTGTTTTTT
CASSEAQGEKLFF
>TRBJ2-3|.|TRBV25-1|TRBD1
TGTGCCAGCAGCCCACCGTCAGGGGGCCTCTTCTATACGCAGTATTTT
CASSPPSGGLFYTQYF
>TRBJ1-5|.|TRBV27|.
TGTGCCAGCAGTCGGTTTGCGAATCAGCCCCAGCATTTT
CASSRFANQPQHF
>TRBJ2-1|once|TRBV28|.
TGTGCCAGCAGATTCAGTGTTTCATTTGGGGGCTACAATGAGCAGTTCTTC
CASRFSVSFGGYNEQFF
>TRBJ2-3|.|TRBV7-8|.
TGTGCCAGCAGCTTAAGGGTTGGGGGCTACACAGATACGCAGTATTTT
CASSLRVGGYTDTQYF
>TRBJ2-3|once|TRBV5-4|TRBD1
TGTGCCAGCAGCGATCCGGGACAGGGGGTGGGAGATACGCAGTATTTT
CASSDPGQGVGDTQYF